These 27 T cell receptor beta chains were all obtained from the same sample, sequenced in a study of T-cell memory formation after mild COVID-19. TCRdb recomputed calls from the 5' RACE reads with MiXCR, one row per CDR3 protein. Counted here are fewer than 350,000 distinct CDR3 sequences, about 15% occurring once; the ten biggest clones make up 20% to 25%. Material: PBMCs or a T cell subset sorted from them (not recorded which). The receptors derive from a young man who had mild COVID-19 (a few samples of this study predate the infection). Cell type and time point are not known.

This chain joins TRBV11-2 and TRBJ2-1, with D perhaps assigned TRBD1 or TRBD2 (6 bases each). Germline V gene lookup returns CDR1 SGHAT and CDR2 FQNNGV. Trimming left V 5 bases short and J 1 base short, with 15 bases between. The CDR3 length is 16 residues. This chain's CDR3 is CASSHRGGLSYNEQFF. The CDR3 region has the DNA TGTGCCAGCAGCCATAGAGGGGGGCTGTCCTACAATGAGCAGTTCTTC.

This clonotype has just a few counts. V usage is TRBV4-2 and J usage is TRBJ2-5; either TRBD1 or TRBD2 may supply D (5 bases each). V lost 1 base, J lost 9 bases, and 9 bases lay in between. The germline gives CDR1 LGHNA, CDR2 YNFKEQ. The CDR3 consists of 12 residues. CDR3 amino acids: CASSQGDLSQYF. For the CDR3, the DNA is TGTGCCAGCAGCCAAGGGGACCTATCCCAGTACTTC.

The genes are TRBV5-4 and TRBJ2-5, with D perhaps assigned TRBD1 or TRBD2 (6 bases each). Germline V gene lookup returns CDR1 SGHNT and CDR2 YYREEE (reference sequence). V was shortened by 1 base and J by 5 bases, with 12 bases between the two germline ends. The CDR3 length is 14 residues. CDR3 in amino acids: CASSLPGGGETQYF. CDR3 nucleotide sequence: TGTGCCAGCAGCTTGCCCGGGGGCGGGGAGACCCAGTACTTC.

The rearrangement uses TRBV2 and TRBJ2-5, with a possible D match to TRBD2 (6 bases). The V end was cut by 4 bases, the J end by 4 bases, with 13 bases between. The CDR3 is made up of 14 amino acids. Per the germline V gene, CDR1 is SNHLY and CDR2 is FYNNEI. CDR3 in amino acids: CASSVHVGGETQYF. The CDR3 nucleotides read TGTGCCAGCAGTGTGCATGTCGGGGGAGAGACCCAGTACTTC.

This clonotype came up a few times. The gene calls are TRBV28 and TRBJ1-6; 8 nucleotides match TRBD1. This CDR3 is built from 12 residues. The trim removed 5 bases at V and 9 bases at J, leaving 0 bases unmatched. The V gene's germline CDR1 is MDHEN and CDR2 SYDVKM. CDR3 sequence (DNA): TGTGCCAGCAGTGGACAGGGTTCACCCCTCCACTTT. Translating it yields CASSGQGSPLHF.

The chain is built from TRBV5-6 and TRBJ1-1; 11 nucleotides agree with TRBD1. The ends lost 4 bases at V and 5 bases at J; junction bases unmatched: 13. Looked up from germline, CDR1 is SGHDT and CDR2 is YYEEEE. The CDR3 has 17 amino acids. Here the CDR3 DNA reads TGTGCCAGCAGCGATGGGACAGGGGGAGACCTACTAACTGAAGCTTTCTTT. It yields the protein CASSDGTGGDLLTEAFF.

This clonotype has only a few counts. The V and J genes are TRBV20-1 and TRBJ1-5, with D hard to call. V dropped 3 bases and J dropped 3 bases, with 6 bases sitting between them. Germline V gene lookup returns CDR1 DFQATT and CDR2 SNEGSKA (reference sequence). CDR3 length: 12 residues. The CDR3 here is CSASGYNQPQHF. The CDR3 DNA sequence: TGCAGTGCTAGCGGCTACAATCAGCCCCAGCATTTT.

This clonotype was picked up a small number of times. V gene TRBV4-2 combines with J gene TRBJ2-3; the match to TRBD2 covers 7 bases. This CDR3 region has 13 residues. Germline V gene lookup returns CDR1 LGHNA and CDR2 YNFKEQ. The ends lost 4 bases at V and 5 bases at J; junction bases unmatched: 3. The CDR3 nucleotides are TGTGCCAGCAGCCGGAGCGGGGTAGATACGCAGTATTTT. Its translation: CASSRSGVDTQYF.

The sample holds a few counts of this clonotype. This chain connects TRBV7-3 to TRBJ1-1; 7 nucleotides match TRBD1. This CDR3 has 15 amino acids. Germline V gene lookup returns CDR1 SGHTA and CDR2 FQGTGA. Germline trimming cut 6 bases from V and 1 base from J; bases unmatched to any gene: 8. CDR3 protein: CASSLAGQKNTEAFF. The CDR3 DNA follows: TGTGCCAGCAGTCTCGCGGGACAGAAGAACACTGAAGCTTTCTTT.

This clonotype was seen more than once but under ten times. The rearrangement links TRBV12-3 or TRBV12-4 to TRBJ2-7; 8 nucleotides line up with TRBD2. The CDR3 is made up of 18 amino acids. The trim removed 0 bases at V and 7 bases at J, leaving 17 bases unmatched. CDR3 nucleotides: TGTGCCAGCAGTTTAGCGCCAATTTCCGGGGGGGGCCGGTGGGAGCAGTACTTC. Encoded protein: CASSLAPISGGGRWEQYF.

A few counts support this clonotype. The chain joins TRBV12-3 or TRBV12-4 to TRBJ1-2, with 10 bases matching TRBD1. The junction had 16 bases not matched to a gene; V was cut back by 5 bases and J by 4 bases. This CDR3 region has 18 residues. CDR3 protein: CASSPRDRGARPTYGYTF. CDR3 nucleotide sequence: TGTGCCAGCAGTCCAAGGGACAGGGGAGCTCGGCCTACCTATGGCTACACCTTC.

This clonotype appeared a few times. The chain has TRBV7-2 and TRBJ2-1; D remains unclear. The V gene's germline CDR1 is SGHTA and CDR2 FQGNSA. V shed 6 bases and J shed 5 bases, with 14 bases lying between them. CDR3 length: 14 residues. CDR3 region: CASSRQRGDNEQFF. Here the CDR3 DNA reads TGTGCCAGCAGTCGACAAAGAGGAGACAATGAGCAGTTCTTC. The complete variable domain, with remaining parts taken from reference TRBV7-2 and TRBJ2-1, reads GAGVSQSPSNKVTEKGKDVELRCDPISGHTALYWYRQSLGQGLEFLIYFQGNSAPDKSGLPSDRFSAERTGGSVSTLTIQRTQQEDSAVYLCASSRQRGDNEQFFGPGTRLTVL.

The chain has TRBV4-3 and TRBJ2-4; unclear D gene. The germline gives CDR1 LGHNA, CDR2 YSLEER. Trimming took 0 bases from V and 7 from J, leaving 13 bases between them. The CDR3 has 15 amino acids. The CDR3 coding sequence is TGCGCCAGCAGCCAAGATCTCGGTACCTCGAACATTCAGTACTTC. Protein: CASSQDLGTSNIQYF.

This clonotype was seen more than once but under ten times. The rearrangement joins TRBV7-2 to TRBJ2-3; 9 nucleotides align to TRBD1. The CDR3 length is 15 residues. From germline, CDR1 is SGHTA and CDR2 FQGNSA. After removal of 5 bases from V and 5 bases from J, the junction contained 8 bases not matched to a gene. The CDR3 DNA follows: TGTGCCAGCAGCCTGAACAGGGGGCGGATAGATACGCAGTATTTT. Its protein is CASSLNRGRIDTQYF. The complete variable domain, with remaining parts taken from reference TRBV7-2 and TRBJ2-3, reads GAGVSQSPSNKVTEKGKDVELRCDPISGHTALYWYRQSLGQGLEFLIYFQGNSAPDKSGLPSDRFSAERTGGSVSTLTIQRTQQEDSAVYLCASSLNRGRIDTQYFGPGTRLTVL.

This rearrangement joins TRBV4-1 to TRBJ1-6; D ambiguous. There are 15 residues in the CDR3. The ends were cut back, 1 base at V and 9 bases at J, with 13 bases in the middle. Germline V CDR1 and CDR2: MGHRA, YSYEKL. CDR3 nucleotides: TGCGCCAGCAGCCAAGCCTGGGGTAACGGTTCACCCCTCCACTTT. This codes for CASSQAWGNGSPLHF.

This clonotype was seen a few times. The DNA of the CDR3 is TGCGCCAGCAGTTCCGCGGGTCGAAACACTGAAGCTTTCTTT. It translates to CASSSAGRNTEAFF. V usage is TRBV5-1 and J usage is TRBJ1-1; D is uncertain. Germline-derived CDR1 and CDR2 are SGHRS and YFSETQ. Trimming shortened V by 5 bases and J by 2 bases, and 13 bases separated the two germline ends. The CDR3 totals 14 residues.

The genes are TRBV24-1 and TRBJ2-5; TRBD2 might be the D (7 bases). The CDR3 contains 17 residues. Germline lookup yields CDR1 KGHDR and CDR2 SFDVKD. V was pared by 1 base and J by 1 base, with 15 bases between. CDR3 DNA: TGTGCCACCAGTGATTTTGAGGCGGGGGCTTTCCAAGAGACCCAGTACTTC. It translates to CATSDFEAGAFQETQYF.

The chain is built from TRBV6-2 or TRBV6-3 and TRBJ2-7; TRBD1 matches 9 bases. V lost 6 bases and J lost 6; bases outside the gene matches: 12. The CDR3 has 15 residues. CDR1 and CDR2 from the germline V gene are MNHEY and SVGEGT. The CDR3 loop is CASRHPPGTGIEQYF. The CDR3 DNA reads TGTGCCAGCAGACACCCCCCCGGGACAGGGATCGAGCAGTACTTC.

The CDR3: CASSYSGASNQPQHF. The CDR3 bases are TGTGCCAGCAGTTACAGCGGGGCTTCCAATCAGCCCCAGCATTTT. The rearrangement links TRBV6-6 to TRBJ1-5, with a tentative D call TRBD1 (5 bases). In germline, CDR1 is MNHNY, CDR2 SVGAGI (reference sequence). This CDR3 is 15 amino acids long. The ends were cut back, 2 bases at V and 3 bases at J, with 11 bases in the middle.

The rearrangement joins TRBV4-3 to TRBJ2-2; D assignment may be TRBD1 or TRBD2 (5 bases each). Trimming cost V 0 bases and J 5 bases, with 13 bases left between them. CDR1 and CDR2 (germline): LGHNA, YSLEER. The CDR3 spans 16 residues. CDR3 loop: CASSQDRGAITGELFF. The CDR3 DNA reads TGCGCCAGCAGCCAAGATAGAGGGGCCATAACCGGGGAGCTGTTTTTT.

This clonotype was detected a few times. This rearrangement joins TRBV5-5 to TRBJ1-4; tentatively, D is TRBD1 (5 bases). CDR1 is SGHKS, CDR2 YYEKEE, per germline (reference sequence). V lost 2 bases, J lost 6 bases, and 14 bases lay in between. The CDR3 has 15 amino acids. CDR3 protein: CASSFWSLGDEKLFF. CDR3 DNA sequence: TGTGCCAGCAGCTTTTGGAGCCTGGGGGATGAAAAACTGTTTTTT.

The chain carries TRBV10-3 and TRBJ1-1; D possibly corresponds to TRBD1 (6 bases). The CDR3 is 15 residues long. Germline-derived CDR1 and CDR2 are ENHRY and SYGVKD. V was trimmed by 10 bases and J by 3 bases, leaving 21 bases between them. Here the CDR3 DNA reads TGTGCCACCGGGATGGGGGGCGCCTTAGACACTGAAGCTTTCTTT. As protein: CATGMGGALDTEAFF.

This chain joins TRBV5-1 and TRBJ2-1; 13 bases align to TRBD2. V gave up 3 bases and J gave up 9 bases; unmatched junction bases: 6. Germline CDR1 SGHRS, CDR2 YFSETQ. This CDR3 has 15 residues. The CDR3 bases are TGCGCCAGCAGCTCACTAGCGGGGGGGGCGAGTGAGCAGTTCTTC. It yields the protein CASSSLAGGASEQFF.

The J gene is TRBJ2-3, the V gene TRBV3-1, with 13 bases matching TRBD2. The ends lost 3 bases at V and 0 bases at J; junction bases unmatched: 9. The CDR3 contains 19 residues. Germline V gene data show CDR1 as LGHDT and CDR2 as YNNKEL (reference sequence). CDR3 nucleotide sequence: TGTGCCAGCAGCCATACCCCGGGACTAGCGGGGCCTAGCACAGATACGCAGTATTTT. Translating gives CASSHTPGLAGPSTDTQYF.

V is TRBV12-3 or TRBV12-4 and J is TRBJ2-5; D is uncertain. This CDR3 is 16 amino acids long. Deletions cut 4 bases from V and 3 bases from J, with 18 bases between. The CDR3 bases are TGTGCCAGCAGTTCGCACATCCTAACTGGGGAAGAGACCCAGTACTTC. Translating it yields CASSSHILTGEETQYF.

There are a few counts of this clonotype. V and J are TRBV10-3 and TRBJ2-5, with D possibly TRBD1 on 5 matching bases. V was pared by 0 bases and J by 1 base, with 6 bases between. The CDR3 sequence is 14 residues long. Germline assignment: CDR1 ENHRY and CDR2 SYGVKD. The CDR3 reads CAISESTVQETQYF. The CDR3 DNA follows: TGTGCCATCAGTGAGTCGACAGTCCAAGAGACCCAGTACTTC.

The chain recombines TRBV4-2 with TRBJ2-3; 8 bases agree with TRBD2. In germline, CDR1 is LGHNA, CDR2 YNFKEQ. Trimming cost V 4 bases and J 1 base; bases outside gene matches: 7. The CDR3 is made up of 16 amino acids. The CDR3 is CASSPAAGGRTDTQYF. CDR3 bases: TGTGCCAGCAGCCCCGCCGCGGGGGGCCGCACAGATACGCAGTATTTT.